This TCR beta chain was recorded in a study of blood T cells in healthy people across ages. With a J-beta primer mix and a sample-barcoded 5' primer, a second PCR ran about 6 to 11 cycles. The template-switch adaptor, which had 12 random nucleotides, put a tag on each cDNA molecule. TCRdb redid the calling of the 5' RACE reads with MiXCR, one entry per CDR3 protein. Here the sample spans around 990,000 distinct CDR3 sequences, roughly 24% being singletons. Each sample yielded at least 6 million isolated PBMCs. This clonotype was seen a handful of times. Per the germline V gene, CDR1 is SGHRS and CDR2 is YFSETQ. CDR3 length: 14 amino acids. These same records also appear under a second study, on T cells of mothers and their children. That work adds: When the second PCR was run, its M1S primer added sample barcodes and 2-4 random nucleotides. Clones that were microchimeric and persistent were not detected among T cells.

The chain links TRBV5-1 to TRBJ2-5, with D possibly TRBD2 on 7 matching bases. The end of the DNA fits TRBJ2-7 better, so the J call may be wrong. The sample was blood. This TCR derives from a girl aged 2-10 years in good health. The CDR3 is CASSLEGGLVEQYF. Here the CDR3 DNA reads TGCGCCAGCAGCCTAGAGGGGGGGCTCGTCGAGCAGTACTTC.